Only one count was recorded for the clone carrying this T cell receptor (beta chain). Antigen unknown. This sample is part of a study of T cell responses to AZD1222 COVID-19 vaccine. The CDR3 runs to 14 residues. The germline V and J ends were trimmed by 3 bases and 3 bases, with 9 bases remaining between them. Germline V gives CDR1 SGHDN, CDR2 FVKESK. The data were produced by immunoSEQ multiplex PCR, yet TCRdb's version contains in-frame clones alone and is incomplete. The sample carries around 100,000 clones, roughly 90% recorded once. Regarding the study as a whole: Just 5 to 7 AZD1222 recipients were seropositive at baseline.

This TCR derives from an adult in good health. V and J are TRBV14 and TRBJ1-3; D ambiguous. The sample was peripheral blood, taken on day 0 of AZD1222 vaccination. CDR3 sequence: CASSQGRFGNTIYF. The CDR3 DNA follows: TGTGCCAGCAGCCAGGGGAGGTTTGGAAACACCATATATTTT. The full variable domain, completed using reference TRBV14 and TRBJ1-3, is EAGVTQFPSHSVIEKGQTVTLRCDPISGHDNLYWYRRVMGKEIKFLLHFVKESKQDESGMPNNRFLAERTGGTYSTLKVQPAELEDSGVYFCASSQGRFGNTIYFGEGSWLTVV.